The entry below describes one T cell receptor (beta chain). Sequence at one end of the junction differs from germline and may be a read error. The record originates from a study of T-cell memory formation after mild COVID-19. In TCRdb, the 5' RACE reads were re-called with MiXCR into one record per CDR3 protein. The sample has around 470,000 distinct CDR3 sequences; around 20% are singletons. The CDR3 sequence is 13 residues long. The germline V gene encodes CDR1 LGHDT and CDR2 YNNKEL (reference sequence). The sequence came from an adult woman who had mild COVID-19 (a few samples of this study predate the infection). Cell type and time point are not known. Sequencing input: PBMCs or a T cell subset sorted from them (not recorded which). The chain uses TRBV3-1 and TRBJ2-1; D may be TRBD2 (5 bases). The DNA of the CDR3 is TGTGGCAGCCGTTCGGGGATTGACAATGAGCAGTTCTTC. Translated: CGSRSGIDNEQFF.